This TCR beta chain came from a study of cytomegalovirus exposure and HLA in healthy donors. Study findings and constraints: TCR beta sequences reportedly predicted most subjects' HLA-A and HLA-B alleles accurately. The authors later found HLA-associated TCR beta chains more clonally expanded than equally common others.

On this clone itself: Its antigen is unidentified.

Germline loops: CDR1 SNHLY, CDR2 FYNNEI. V gave up 5 bases and J gave up 4 bases; unmatched junction bases: 2. The CDR3 loop spans 14 amino acids. This PCR relied on a set of 60 Vbeta primers and 13 Jbeta primers. Only in-frame clones appear in the TCRdb table, and some are missing; sequencing was by immunoSEQ multiplex PCR. Of some 130,000 clones listed, 77% are singletons. This clonotype was obtained from a male donor in good health and CMV-seropositive. Specimen: PBMCs. The J gene is TRBJ2-3, the V gene TRBV2; TRBD2 matches 11 bases. The CDR3 sequence is CASSPGLAADTQYF. The CDR3 DNA sequence: TGTGCCAGCAGTCCGGGACTAGCGGCAGATACGCAGTATTTT.